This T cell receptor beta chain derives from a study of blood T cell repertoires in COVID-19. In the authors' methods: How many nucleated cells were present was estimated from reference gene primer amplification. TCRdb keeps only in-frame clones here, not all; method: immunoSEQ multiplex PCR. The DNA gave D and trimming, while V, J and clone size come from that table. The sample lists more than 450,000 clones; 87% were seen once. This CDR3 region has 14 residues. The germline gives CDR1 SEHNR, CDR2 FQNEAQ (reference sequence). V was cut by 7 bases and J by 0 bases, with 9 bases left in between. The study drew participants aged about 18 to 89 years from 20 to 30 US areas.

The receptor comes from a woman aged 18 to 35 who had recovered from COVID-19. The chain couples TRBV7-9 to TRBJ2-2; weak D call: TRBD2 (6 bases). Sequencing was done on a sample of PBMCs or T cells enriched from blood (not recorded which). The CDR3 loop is CASIRDSNTGELFF. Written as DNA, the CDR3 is TGTGCCAGCATTAGGGACTCGAACACCGGGGAGCTGTTTTTT. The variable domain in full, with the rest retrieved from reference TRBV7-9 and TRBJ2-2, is DTGVSQNPRHKITKRGQNVTFRCDPISEHNRLYWYRQTLGQGPEFLTYFQNEAQLEKSRLLSDRFSAERPKGSFSTLEIQRTEQGDSAMYLCASIRDSNTGELFFGEGSRLTVL.